The present T cell receptor (beta chain) was sequenced within a study of T cell clonality in common variable immunodeficiency (dated by TCRdb to between 2015 and 2016). Results and caveats for the whole study, not just this receptor: Differences among patients in the CVID cohort limited the correlations between repertoire features and clinical complications. Reportedly, TCRbeta sequences from CVID had fewer deletions and N-nucleotide insertions, and highly modified clones with 13 or more V deletions were absent from CVID. TCRbeta clonality was higher in CVID subjects than in healthy controls (t-test p = 0.018), and the increase was most characteristic of about a third of subjects. Healthy controls shared more TCRbeta clones with each other than CVID subjects shared among themselves (p < 0.0001). It was noted by the authors that sequencing of the repertoires of T cell subpopulations would be needed to clarify the cause of the increased clonality in CVID. Even though DNA input was equal, the average per sample came to roughly 80,000 unique sequences for controls compared with roughly 30,000 for CVID samples.

For sequencing, equivalent amounts of genomic DNA were input from CVID and control samples. For every sample, a 60 bp segment covering the rearranged TCRbeta CDR3 region was amplified and then sequenced. TCRbeta amplification used the immunoSEQ assay, a bias-corrected multiplex PCR with high-throughput sequencing. The source study handled its data this way. Every unique nucleotide sequence counted as a clone and was annotated with V, D and J genes, copy number and frequency. Sequences were labeled productive if in frame, and non-productive if out of frame or containing stop codons. As previously described, clonality was computed from Shannon's entropy. The predicted amino acid sequences of productive clones were used to derive mean CDR3 Kyte-Doolittle hydropathy. The R hclust function was used to hierarchically cluster scaled V gene usage with Manhattan distance and complete linkage. Sharing of clones by CDR3 amino acid sequence was evaluated by resampling 12 repertoires per group over 100 rounds. Repertoires were searched for 65 to 75 published EBV-specific and about 240 published CMV-specific TCRbeta sequences. After a couple of CVID samples that produced fewer than 10,000 sequences were dropped from the analysis, around 41 CVID repertoires remained. This is the immuneACCESS table as TCRdb keeps it, with only in-frame sequences that have V and J called. A part of the clones is gone; compared with another copy, unresolved V genes explain less than half, and the rest is unexplained. That table furnishes V, J and clone size, whereas the DNA furnished D and trimming. The table records 30,000 to 40,000 clones for this sample, and not one of them appears only once. The biggest ten clones account for around 7% of the sample.

Standard criteria, namely reduction of serum IgG, IgA and/or IgM below the normal range together with specific antibody deficiency, were applied for the diagnosis of CVID. A total of 40 to 50 subjects (approximately 15 female and 29 male; age range roughly 8 to 70 years, mean age roughly 40) were included in the CVID group. Predominantly Caucasian heritage was noted among both the CVID patients and the healthy controls. At the time of study participation, every CVID subject had been on replacement immunoglobulin therapy for at least one year. At blood collection, none of the CVID subjects was ill or on immunomodulatory or immunosuppressive medication. Heparinized peripheral whole blood samples of about 5 to 8 ml were collected from each donor. TCRbeta CDR3 repertoires were sequenced from genomic DNA of adults with common variable immune deficiency (CVID) and healthy adult controls. Diluted blood was density-centrifuged over Hypaque 1077 or Ficoll-Paque to isolate peripheral blood mononuclear cells. Genomic DNA was extracted from unsorted mononuclear cells by Qiagen column purification or by a centrifugation-based method.

This clone was detected ten times or more. What this receptor recognizes is not known. Sequences were obtained from peripheral blood mononuclear cells. The clonotype was recovered from a human donor with common variable immunodeficiency.

The sequenced part of the CDR3 DNA is TGTGCCAGCAGCTTAAGGGGTAGCTTCACCTACGAG. Translated, this gives CASSLRGSFTYE. The complete CDR3 protein is CASSLRGSFTYEQYF. The receptor chain draws on TRBV7-2 and TRBJ2-7; a tentative D match to TRBD1 spans 5 bases. The read terminates 3 residues ahead of where the CDR3 ends, so the germline J gene completes it. The CDR3 covers 15 residues, taking in both the cysteine and the phenylalanine. Shown are 36 bases from within the CDR3, in frame from base 1. CDR1 and CDR2 (SGHTA, FQGNSA) derive from the germline V gene. Deletion took 2 bases off V and 2 bases off J, with a span of 13 bases between the germline ends.